The 25 T cell receptor beta chains below come from one sample, sequenced in a study of blood T cell repertoires in COVID-19. Clones were sequenced by immunoSEQ multiplex PCR, and TCRdb holds only the in-frame ones, with some missing. The sample contains a few hundred thousand clones, 70% to 90% of which appear only once. Specimen: PBMCs or T cells enriched from blood (not recorded which). Receptors originate from a woman aged 30 to 39 who had recovered from COVID-19.

The chain recombines TRBV6-1 with TRBJ1-5, with D unclear. Germline CDR1 is MNHNS and CDR2 is SASEGT. CDR3 length: 14 amino acids. V lost 1 base and J 9 bases, leaving 13 bases between the germline ends. The CDR3 here is CASSEELEISPQHF. The CDR3 bases are TGTGCCAGCAGTGAAGAGCTGGAGATTTCGCCCCAGCATTTT.

The CDR3: CATSDTSRGNTIYF. For the CDR3, the DNA is TGTGCCACCAGTGACACCTCCAGAGGAAACACCATATATTTT. The chain joins TRBV24-1 to TRBJ1-3; D call uncertain. This CDR3 spans 14 amino acids. Germline CDR1 KGHDR, CDR2 SFDVKD. Trimming cost V 4 bases and J 4 bases, with 10 bases left between them.

The V and J genes are TRBV29-1 and TRBJ1-3; a possible D gene is TRBD1 (6 bases). The germline gives CDR1 SQVTM, CDR2 ANQGSEA. The CDR3 runs to 15 residues. The germline V and J ends were trimmed by 6 bases and 0 bases, with 15 bases remaining between them. The CDR3 sequence: CSVLGHPNSGNTIYF. The CDR3, as DNA: TGCAGCGTCCTGGGACATCCGAACTCTGGAAACACCATATATTTT. The complete variable domain, with remaining parts taken from reference TRBV29-1 and TRBJ1-3, reads SAVISQKPSRDICQRGTSLTIQCQVDSQVTMMFWYRQQPGQSLTLIATANQGSEATYESGFVIDKFPISRPNLTFSTLTVSNMSPEDSSIYLCSVLGHPNSGNTIYFGEGSWLTVV.

The chain recombines TRBV9 with TRBJ2-5, with TRBD1 as a possible D gene (6 bases). Trimming stripped 0 bases from V and 2 bases from J, with 14 bases between. Germline-derived CDR1 and CDR2 are SGDLS and YYNGEE. The CDR3 has 16 residues. The CDR3 bases are TGTGCCAGCAGCGTAGGGGGGCGGTCGTTTCAAGAGACCCAGTACTTC. It encodes CASSVGGRSFQETQYF.

This clone came up many times. V is TRBV5-4 and J is TRBJ1-4, with 7 positions matching TRBD1. CDR3 length: 14 residues. Germline V lookup: CDR1 SGHNT, CDR2 YYREEE (reference sequence). Trimming removed 4 bases from V and 5 bases from J; junction bases left unmatched: 5. CDR3 nucleotide sequence: TGTGCCAGCAGCCAGACAGGGACGAATGAAAAACTGTTTTTT. Protein sequence: CASSQTGTNEKLFF.

CDR3 DNA sequence: TGTGCCAGTAGTATCCGGGGGAGGTATGAAAAACTGTTTTTT. It yields the protein CASSIRGRYEKLFF. The chain is built from TRBV19 and TRBJ1-4, with D possibly TRBD1 on 5 matching bases. V was trimmed by 3 bases and J by 6 bases, leaving 11 bases between them. The V gene's germline CDR1 is LNHDA and CDR2 SQIVND (reference sequence). This CDR3 contains 14 residues.

The chain joins TRBV5-6 to TRBJ2-4; maybe TRBD1 (6 bases). V lost 2 bases to trimming and J lost 0 bases, with 15 bases between them. The CDR3 loop spans 17 amino acids. CDR1 and CDR2 from the germline V gene are SGHDT and YYEEEE. For the CDR3, the DNA is TGTGCCAGCAGCTTTGGGTCAGGGGCGATAGCCAAAAACATTCAGTACTTC. Translation gives CASSFGSGAIAKNIQYF.

V gene TRBV2 combines with J gene TRBJ1-1, with D possibly TRBD1 on 5 matching bases. Germline CDR1 and CDR2: SNHLY and FYNNEI. With 6 bases removed from V and 1 base from J, the gap between germline ends came to 9 bases. The CDR3 runs 13 residues. For the CDR3, the DNA is TGTGCCAGCAGGGACAACTGGAACACTGAAGCTTTCTTT. Encoded protein: CASRDNWNTEAFF.

J is TRBJ1-1 and V is TRBV12-5; unclear D gene. This CDR3 comprises 13 residues. V lost 6 bases to trimming and J lost 2 bases, with 10 bases between them. Germline CDR1 reads LGHNT; CDR2 reads FRNRAP. The CDR3 DNA is TGTGCTAGTGGCCCCCCCGGTAACACTGAAGCTTTCTTT. It is translated as CASGPPGNTEAFF.

The chain is built from TRBV6-4 and TRBJ1-2; no clear D gene. Germline-derived CDR1 and CDR2 are MRHNA and SNTAGT. Between the trimmed V and J ends, which lost 3 bases and 3 bases, there was a span of 11 bases. CDR3 length equals 14 residues. CDR3 amino acids: CASSERAGYYGYTF. The CDR3 DNA is TGTGCCAGCAGTGAGAGGGCCGGCTACTATGGCTACACCTTC.

This rearrangement joins TRBV24-1 to TRBJ2-1; 7 bases are shared with TRBD2. V lost 2 bases, J lost 2 bases, and 5 bases stayed unmatched. CDR1 is KGHDR, CDR2 SFDVKD, per germline. This CDR3 has 16 residues. The CDR3 sequence: CATSDSTGRTYNEQFF. The CDR3 DNA sequence: TGTGCCACCAGTGATTCGACCGGGAGGACCTACAATGAGCAGTTCTTC.

This clone was picked up a small number of times. V and J are TRBV5-1 and TRBJ2-7; D remains unclear. Looked up from germline, CDR1 is SGHRS and CDR2 is YFSETQ. The CDR3 sequence is 16 residues long. The V and J ends lost 4 bases and 3 bases respectively, with 20 bases between them. CDR3 protein: CASSPSMTLTHYEQYF. The CDR3 DNA follows: TGCGCCAGCAGCCCATCCATGACTTTGACTCACTACGAGCAGTACTTC.

The chain joins TRBV7-2 to TRBJ2-3; D is perhaps TRBD2 (5 bases). Trimming stripped 6 bases from V and 2 bases from J, with 15 bases between. Germline V lookup: CDR1 SGHTA, CDR2 FQGNSA. The CDR3 runs 15 residues. CDR3 nucleotides: TGTGCCAGCAGGGGCGGGTCTTCTCACACAGATACGCAGTATTTT. This sequence encodes CASRGGSSHTDTQYF.

The chain recombines TRBV27 with TRBJ2-7, with TRBD1 matching over 7 bases. The CDR3 consists of 14 residues. J was trimmed by 3 bases and V by 1 base; bases with no gene match: 3. Germline V lookup: CDR1 MNHEY, CDR2 SMNVEV (reference sequence). The CDR3 DNA sequence: TGTGCCAGCAGTTTATATGGACAGGTCTACGAGCAGTACTTC. Amino acids: CASSLYGQVYEQYF.

This chain joins TRBV7-2 and TRBJ2-1; 8 nucleotides match TRBD1. V was pared by 6 bases and J by 9 bases, with 7 bases of the junction left unmatched. This CDR3 is built from 13 residues. CDR1 and CDR2 from the germline V gene are SGHTA and FQGNSA. In DNA form, the CDR3 reads TGTGCCAGCAGTCCAGGGGGCAGGGGTGAGCAGTTCTTC. Translation gives CASSPGGRGEQFF.

This chain joins TRBV5-1 and TRBJ1-1, with a weak D call TRBD1 (6 bases). The CDR3 has 15 residues. The V gene lost 1 base and the J gene lost 3 bases, with 13 bases spanning the gap. CDR1 and CDR2 from the germline V gene are SGHRS and YFSETQ. CDR3 nucleotides: TGCGCCAGCAGCTTGCGTCGGACAGCCGACACTGAAGCTTTCTTT. Translating gives CASSLRRTADTEAFF.

The J gene is TRBJ2-7, the V gene TRBV14, with 7 bases that match TRBD2. The trim removed 0 bases at V and 4 bases at J, leaving 24 bases unmatched. Per the germline V gene, CDR1 is SGHDN and CDR2 is FVKESK. This CDR3 is 21 amino acids long. Here the CDR3 DNA reads TGTGCCAGCAGCCAAGATCGGGCTAGCGGCACCCGCCCAGCCCTTGCTTACGAGCAGTACTTC. Its protein product is CASSQDRASGTRPALAYEQYF.

This clone occurred once. V and J are TRBV6-5 and TRBJ1-2, with TRBD1 matching 10 bases. Trimming cost V 5 bases and J 12 bases; bases outside gene matches: 12. Germline-derived CDR1 and CDR2 are MNHEY and SVGAGI. The CDR3 spans 14 residues. CDR3 sequence: CASSPHRDRGGNTF. The DNA for the CDR3 is TGTGCCAGCAGTCCTCACCGGGACAGGGGTGGTAACACCTTC.

The chain is built from TRBV27 and TRBJ2-1; D gene uncertain. This CDR3 is 11 amino acids long. Germline CDR1 reads MNHEY; CDR2 reads SMNVEV (reference sequence). V was clipped by 7 bases and J by 6 bases, with 7 bases between them. DNA for the CDR3: TGTGCCAGCACTGGCCGCAATGAGCAGTTCTTC. Protein sequence: CASTGRNEQFF.

The rearrangement links TRBV6-5 to TRBJ2-2, with a weak D call TRBD2 (5 bases). There are 15 residues in the CDR3. V shed 7 bases and J shed 2 bases, with 14 bases lying between them. The germline CDR1 and CDR2 sequences are MNHEY and SVGAGI. CDR3 bases: TGTGCCAGCATGCAGAGGGCGCCCAACACCGGGGAGCTGTTTTTT. It translates to CASMQRAPNTGELFF.

With regard to this clone: Relative to the germline gene, one junction end is altered; a read error may explain this. The V gene is TRBV7-8, the J gene TRBJ1-1; D gene ambiguous. This CDR3 has 11 residues. Germline lookup yields CDR1 SGHVS and CDR2 FQNEAQ. The CDR3 loop is CASSPDSQSLF. The CDR3 DNA sequence: TGTGCCAGCAGCCCCGATAGCCAGTCCCTCTTT.

This chain joins TRBV19 and TRBJ2-1; TRBD2 aligns across 7 bases. Trimming removed 2 bases from V and 2 bases from J; junction bases left unmatched: 0. The CDR3 loop spans 14 amino acids. CDR1 and CDR2 from the germline V gene are LNHDA and SQIVND (reference sequence). The CDR3 bases are TGTGCCAGTAGTATACTAGCGGCCTACAATGAGCAGTTCTTC. Amino acids: CASSILAAYNEQFF.

The chain combines TRBV30 with TRBJ1-6, with D perhaps TRBD1 (5 bases). CDR3 length: 16 residues. The germline V gene has CDR1 GTSNPN and CDR2 SVGIG (reference sequence). V lost 0 bases to trimming and J lost 10 bases, with 19 bases between them. The CDR3 DNA sequence: TGTGCCTGGAGTGTATGGGGGGGGATTACGGGATCACCCCTCCACTTT. The encoded protein is CAWSVWGGITGSPLHF.

The chain joins TRBV10-3 to TRBJ1-2; tentative D call: TRBD1 (5 bases). This CDR3 is 16 amino acids long. V was pared by 2 bases and J by 0 bases, with 13 bases between. Germline values: CDR1 ENHRY, CDR2 SYGVKD. CDR3 sequence (DNA): TGTGCCATCAGTGAGAAAGGGACTTCTCCTAACTATGGCTACACCTTC. This translates into CAISEKGTSPNYGYTF.

The rearrangement joins TRBV21-1 to TRBJ2-5; no check of the table's D call, TRBD1, against the DNA was made. TRBV21-1 is a pseudogene locus. CDR3 length equals 18 residues. The CDR3: CASSRLLASGQGQETQYF. In DNA form, the CDR3 reads TGTGCCAGCAGCCGCCTGCTCGCCTCGGGACAGGGTCAAGAGACCCAGTACTTC.